This TCR beta chain is from a study of blood T cell repertoires in COVID-19. Clones were sequenced by immunoSEQ multiplex PCR, and TCRdb holds only the in-frame ones, with some missing. This sample has some 140,000 clones, with over 75% found just once. V shed 2 bases, J shed 1 base, and the junction held 11 bases outside the gene matches. CDR3 length: 17 amino acids. Germline values: CDR1 SGDLS, CDR2 YYNGEE. The chain has TRBV9 and TRBJ1-1; 7 bases match TRBD1. The specimen sequenced was peripheral blood. This receptor was obtained from a man aged 60 to 69 with COVID-19, enrolled during active disease. CDR3 amino acids: CASSVDPGHRGNTEAFF. The CDR3 bases are TGTGCCAGCAGCGTGGATCCCGGGCACAGGGGGAACACTGAAGCTTTCTTT. Filled out from reference TRBV9 and TRBJ1-1, the complete variable domain reads DSGVTQTPKHLITATGQRVTLRCSPRSGDLSVYWYQQSLDQGLQFLIQYYNGEERAKGNILERFSAQQFPDLHSELNLSSLELGDSALYFCASSVDPGHRGNTEAFFGQGTRLTVV.